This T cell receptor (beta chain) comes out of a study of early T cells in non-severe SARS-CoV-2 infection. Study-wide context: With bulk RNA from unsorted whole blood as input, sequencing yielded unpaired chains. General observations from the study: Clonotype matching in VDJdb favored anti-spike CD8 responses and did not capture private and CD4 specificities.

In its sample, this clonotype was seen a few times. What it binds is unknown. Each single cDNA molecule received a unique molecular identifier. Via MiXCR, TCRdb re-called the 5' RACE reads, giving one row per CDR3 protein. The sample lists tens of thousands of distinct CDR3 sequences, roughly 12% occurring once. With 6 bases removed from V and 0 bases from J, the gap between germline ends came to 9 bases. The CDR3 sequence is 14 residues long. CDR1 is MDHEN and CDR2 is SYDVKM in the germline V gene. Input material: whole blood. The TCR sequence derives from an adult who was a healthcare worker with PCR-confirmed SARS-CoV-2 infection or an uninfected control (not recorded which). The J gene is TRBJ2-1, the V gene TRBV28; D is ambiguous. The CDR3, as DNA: TGTGCCAGCAGACCAACTACCTCCTACAATGAGCAGTTCTTC. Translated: CASRPTTSYNEQFF. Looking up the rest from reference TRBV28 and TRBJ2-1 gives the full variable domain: DVKVTQSSRYLVKRTGEKVFLECVQDMDHENMFWYRQDPGLGLRLIYFSYDVKMKEKGDIPEGYSVSREKKERFSLILESASTNQTSMYLCASRPTTSYNEQFFGPGTRLTVL.